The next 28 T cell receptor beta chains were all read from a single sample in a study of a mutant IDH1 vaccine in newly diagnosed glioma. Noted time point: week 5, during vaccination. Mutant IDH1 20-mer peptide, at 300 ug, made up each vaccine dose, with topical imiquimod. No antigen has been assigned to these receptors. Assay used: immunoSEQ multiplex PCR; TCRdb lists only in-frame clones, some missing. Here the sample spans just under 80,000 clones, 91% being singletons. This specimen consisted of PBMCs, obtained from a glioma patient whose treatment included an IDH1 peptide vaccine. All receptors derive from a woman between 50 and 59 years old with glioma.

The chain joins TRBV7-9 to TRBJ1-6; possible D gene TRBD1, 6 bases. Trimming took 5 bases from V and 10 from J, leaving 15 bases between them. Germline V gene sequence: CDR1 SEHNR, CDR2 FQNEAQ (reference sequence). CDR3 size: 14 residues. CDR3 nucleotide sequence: TGTGCCAGCAGCCCAGGGGATTTACGATCACCCCTCCACTTT. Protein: CASSPGDLRSPLHF.

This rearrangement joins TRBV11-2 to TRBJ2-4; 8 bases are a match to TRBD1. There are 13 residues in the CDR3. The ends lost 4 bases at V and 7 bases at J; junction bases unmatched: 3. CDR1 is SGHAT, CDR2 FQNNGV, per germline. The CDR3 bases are TGTGCCAGCAGCTCGGGACAGGTTAACATTCAGTACTTC. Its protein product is CASSSGQVNIQYF.

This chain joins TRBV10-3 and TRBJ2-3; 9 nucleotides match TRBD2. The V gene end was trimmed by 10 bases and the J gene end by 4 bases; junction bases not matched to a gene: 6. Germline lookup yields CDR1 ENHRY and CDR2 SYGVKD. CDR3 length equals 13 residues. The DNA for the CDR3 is TGTGCCACTGGGACTAGCAGTTCAGATACGCAGTATTTT. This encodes CATGTSSSDTQYF.

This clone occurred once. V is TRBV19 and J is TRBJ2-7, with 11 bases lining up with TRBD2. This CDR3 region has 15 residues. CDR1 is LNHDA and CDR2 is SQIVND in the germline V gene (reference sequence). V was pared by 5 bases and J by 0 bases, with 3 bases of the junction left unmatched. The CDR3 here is CASSHGTSGSYEQYF. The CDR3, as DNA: TGTGCCAGTAGTCACGGGACTAGCGGCTCCTACGAGCAGTACTTC. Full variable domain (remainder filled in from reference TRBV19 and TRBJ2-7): DGGITQSPKYLFRKEGQNVTLSCEQNLNHDAMYWYRQDPGQGLRLIYYSQIVNDFQKGDIAEGYSVSREKKESFPLTVTSAQKNPTAFYLCASSHGTSGSYEQYFGPGTRLTVT.

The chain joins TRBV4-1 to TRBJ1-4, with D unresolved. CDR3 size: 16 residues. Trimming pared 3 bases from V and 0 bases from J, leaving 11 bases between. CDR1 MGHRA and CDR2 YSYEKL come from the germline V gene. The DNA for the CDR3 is TGCGCCAGCAGCCATTGGGCTCATGCAACTAATGAAAAACTGTTTTTT. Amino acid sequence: CASSHWAHATNEKLFF.

CDR3 sequence: CASSIWTGGNEKLFF. DNA of the CDR3: TGTGCCAGTAGTATCTGGACAGGGGGCAATGAAAAACTGTTTTTT. The chain uses TRBV19 and TRBJ1-4; 11 nucleotides line up with TRBD1. The CDR3 spans 15 residues. Germline V gene data show CDR1 as LNHDA and CDR2 as SQIVND (reference sequence). The V and J ends lost 3 bases and 5 bases, in that order; junction bases with no gene match: 2.

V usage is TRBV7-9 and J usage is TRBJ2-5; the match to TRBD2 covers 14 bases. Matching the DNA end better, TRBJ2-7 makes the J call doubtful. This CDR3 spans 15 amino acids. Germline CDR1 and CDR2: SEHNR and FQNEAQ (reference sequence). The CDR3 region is CASSLGLAGVYEQYF. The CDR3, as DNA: TGTGCCAGCAGCTTGGGACTAGCGGGAGTCTACGAGCAGTACTTC.

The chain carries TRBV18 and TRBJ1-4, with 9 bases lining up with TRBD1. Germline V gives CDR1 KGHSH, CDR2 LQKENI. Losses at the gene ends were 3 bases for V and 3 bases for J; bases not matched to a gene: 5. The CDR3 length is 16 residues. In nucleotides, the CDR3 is TGTGCCAGCTCACCGAACAGGGGGCATCCTAATGAAAAACTGTTTTTT. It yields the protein CASSPNRGHPNEKLFF.

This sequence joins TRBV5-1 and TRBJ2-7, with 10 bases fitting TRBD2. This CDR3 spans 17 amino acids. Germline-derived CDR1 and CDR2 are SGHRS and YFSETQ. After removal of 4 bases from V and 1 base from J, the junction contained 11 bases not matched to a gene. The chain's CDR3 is CASSPRGAGGISYEQYF. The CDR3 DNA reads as TGCGCCAGCAGCCCGAGAGGAGCGGGAGGGATTTCCTACGAGCAGTACTTC.

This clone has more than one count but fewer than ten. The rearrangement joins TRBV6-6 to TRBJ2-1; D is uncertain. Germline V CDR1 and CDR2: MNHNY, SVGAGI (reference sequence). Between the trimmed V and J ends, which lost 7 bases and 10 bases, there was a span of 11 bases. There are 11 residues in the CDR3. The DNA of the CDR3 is TGTGCCAGCACCACCTCGCGGGAGCAGTTCTTC. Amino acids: CASTTSREQFF.

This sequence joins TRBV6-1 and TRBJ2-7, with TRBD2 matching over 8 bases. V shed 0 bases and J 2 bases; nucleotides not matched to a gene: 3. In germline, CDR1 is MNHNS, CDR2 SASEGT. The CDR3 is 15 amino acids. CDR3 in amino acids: CASSEANGRAYEQYF. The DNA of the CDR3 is TGTGCCAGCAGTGAAGCGAACGGGAGGGCCTACGAGCAGTACTTC.

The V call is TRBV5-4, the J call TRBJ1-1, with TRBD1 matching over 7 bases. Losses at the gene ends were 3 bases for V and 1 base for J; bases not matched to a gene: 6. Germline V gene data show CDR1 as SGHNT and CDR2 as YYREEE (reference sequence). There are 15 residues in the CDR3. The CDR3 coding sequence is TGTGCCAGCAGCTACAGGGGCGGGACGAACACTGAAGCTTTCTTT. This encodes CASSYRGGTNTEAFF.

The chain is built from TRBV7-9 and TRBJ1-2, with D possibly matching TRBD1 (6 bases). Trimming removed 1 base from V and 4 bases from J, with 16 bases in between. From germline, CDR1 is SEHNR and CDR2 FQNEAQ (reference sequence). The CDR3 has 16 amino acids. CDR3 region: CASSLEGGGRGYGYTF. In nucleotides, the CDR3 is TGTGCCAGCAGCTTAGAAGGCGGGGGGCGCGGCTATGGCTACACCTTC.

In DNA form, the CDR3 reads TGCGCCAGCAGTCCGCGGGCTAGCGGGGGATACGAGCAGTACTTC. This codes for CASSPRASGGYEQYF. The chain couples TRBV10-1 to TRBJ2-7, with TRBD2 matching 10 bases. Germline V gene sequence: CDR1 WNHNN, CDR2 SYGVQD (reference sequence). This CDR3 has 15 residues. V gave up 5 bases and J gave up 4 bases; unmatched junction bases: 8.

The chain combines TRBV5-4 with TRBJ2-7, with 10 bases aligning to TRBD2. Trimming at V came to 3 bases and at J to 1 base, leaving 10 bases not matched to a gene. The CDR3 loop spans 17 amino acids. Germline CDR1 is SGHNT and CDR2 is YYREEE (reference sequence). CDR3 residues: CASSSRTSGGRSYEQYF. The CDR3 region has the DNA TGTGCCAGCAGCTCACGGACTAGCGGAGGGAGATCCTACGAGCAGTACTTC.

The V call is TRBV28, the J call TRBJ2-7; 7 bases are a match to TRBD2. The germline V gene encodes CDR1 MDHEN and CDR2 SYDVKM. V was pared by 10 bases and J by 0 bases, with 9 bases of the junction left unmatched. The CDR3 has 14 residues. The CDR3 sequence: CATAGTTSSYEQYF. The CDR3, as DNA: TGTGCCACCGCCGGGACTACCTCCTCCTACGAGCAGTACTTC.

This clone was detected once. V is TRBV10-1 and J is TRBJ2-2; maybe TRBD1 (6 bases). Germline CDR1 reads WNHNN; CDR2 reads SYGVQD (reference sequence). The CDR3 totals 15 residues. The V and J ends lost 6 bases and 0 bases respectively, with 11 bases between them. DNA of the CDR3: TGCGCCAGCAGCAAGGGACACTCGAACACCGGGGAGCTGTTTTTT. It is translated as CASSKGHSNTGELFF.

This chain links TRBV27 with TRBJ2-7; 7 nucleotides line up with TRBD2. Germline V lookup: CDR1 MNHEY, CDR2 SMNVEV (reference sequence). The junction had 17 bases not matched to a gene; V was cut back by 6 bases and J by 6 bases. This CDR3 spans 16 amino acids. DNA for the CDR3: TGTGCCAGCAGATGGGGAGGGGCGAGCCGGAGGGGCGAGCAGTACTTC. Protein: CASRWGGASRRGEQYF.

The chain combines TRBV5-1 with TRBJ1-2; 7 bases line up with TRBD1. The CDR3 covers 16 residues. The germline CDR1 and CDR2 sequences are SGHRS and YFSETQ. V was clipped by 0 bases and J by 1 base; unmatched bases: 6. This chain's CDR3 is CASSLGFGTVNYGYTF. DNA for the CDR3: TGCGCCAGCAGCTTGGGGTTCGGGACAGTTAACTATGGCTACACCTTC. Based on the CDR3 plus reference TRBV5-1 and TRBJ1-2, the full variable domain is KAGVTQTPRYLIKTRGQQVTLSCSPISGHRSVSWYQQTPGQGLQFLFEYFSETQRNKGNFPGRFSGRQFSNSRSEMNVSTLELGDSALYLCASSLGFGTVNYGYTFGSGTRLTVV.

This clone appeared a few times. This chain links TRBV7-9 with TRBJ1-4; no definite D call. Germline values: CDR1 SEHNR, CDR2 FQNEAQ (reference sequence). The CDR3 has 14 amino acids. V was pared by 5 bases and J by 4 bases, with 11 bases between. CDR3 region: CASSRREGNEKLFF. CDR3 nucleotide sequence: TGTGCCAGCAGCCGTAGAGAGGGTAATGAAAAACTGTTTTTT.

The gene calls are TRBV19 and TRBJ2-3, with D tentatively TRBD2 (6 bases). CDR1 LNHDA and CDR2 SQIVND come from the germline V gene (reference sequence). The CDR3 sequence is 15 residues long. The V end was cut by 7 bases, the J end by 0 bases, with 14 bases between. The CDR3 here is CASTDGGTSTDTQYF. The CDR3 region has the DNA TGTGCCAGTACTGACGGGGGAACTAGCACAGATACGCAGTATTTT.

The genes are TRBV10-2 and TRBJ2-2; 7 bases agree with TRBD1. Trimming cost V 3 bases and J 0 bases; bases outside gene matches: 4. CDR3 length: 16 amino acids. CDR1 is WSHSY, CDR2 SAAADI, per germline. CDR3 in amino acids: CASSDRDRANTGELFF. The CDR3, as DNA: TGCGCCAGCAGTGACAGGGACAGAGCGAACACCGGGGAGCTGTTTTTT.

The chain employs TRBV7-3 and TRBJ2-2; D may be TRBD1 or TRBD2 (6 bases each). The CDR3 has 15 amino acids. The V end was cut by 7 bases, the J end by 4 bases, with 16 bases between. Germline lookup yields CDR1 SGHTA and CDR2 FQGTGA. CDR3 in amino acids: CASKTTGTSTGELFF. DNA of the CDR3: TGTGCCAGCAAGACTACAGGGACTTCCACCGGGGAGCTGTTTTTT.

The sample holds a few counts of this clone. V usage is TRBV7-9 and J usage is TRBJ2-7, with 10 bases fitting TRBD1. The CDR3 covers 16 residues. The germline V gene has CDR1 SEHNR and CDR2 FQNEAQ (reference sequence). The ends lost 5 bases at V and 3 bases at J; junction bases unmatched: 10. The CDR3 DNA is TGTGCCAGCAGCCTGGGACAGGGGACTAGTAACTACGAGCAGTACTTC. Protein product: CASSLGQGTSNYEQYF.

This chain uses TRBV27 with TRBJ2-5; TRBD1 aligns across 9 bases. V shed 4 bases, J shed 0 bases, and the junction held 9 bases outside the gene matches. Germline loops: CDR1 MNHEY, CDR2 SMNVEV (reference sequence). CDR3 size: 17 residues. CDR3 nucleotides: TGTGCCAGCAGTTCGCTGGGGACAGGGTGGCACCAAGAGACCCAGTACTTC. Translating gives CASSSLGTGWHQETQYF.

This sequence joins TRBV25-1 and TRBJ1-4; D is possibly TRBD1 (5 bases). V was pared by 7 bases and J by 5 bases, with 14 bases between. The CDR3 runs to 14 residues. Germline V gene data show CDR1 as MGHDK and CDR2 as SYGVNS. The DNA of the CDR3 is TGTGCCAGCAAAGGCGACAGCCACAATGAAAAACTGTTTTTT. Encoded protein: CASKGDSHNEKLFF.

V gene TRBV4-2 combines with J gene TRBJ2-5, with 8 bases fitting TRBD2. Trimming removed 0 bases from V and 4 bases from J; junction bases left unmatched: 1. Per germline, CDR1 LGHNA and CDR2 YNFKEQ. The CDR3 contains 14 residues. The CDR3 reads CASSQDAGGETQYF. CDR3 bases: TGTGCCAGCAGCCAAGACGCGGGGGGAGAGACCCAGTACTTC.

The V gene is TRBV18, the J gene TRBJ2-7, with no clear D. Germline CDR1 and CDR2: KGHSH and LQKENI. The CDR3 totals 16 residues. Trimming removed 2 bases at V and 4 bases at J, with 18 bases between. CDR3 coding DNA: TGTGCCAGCTCACCAGCCCCCTCGGGCACGTCGTACGAGCAGTACTTC. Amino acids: CASSPAPSGTSYEQYF.